These T cell receptor beta chains were read from a single sample in a study of CD8 T cells in Susac syndrome. TCRdb re-analysed the immunoSEQ multiplex PCR reads in MiXCR, keeping a single row per CDR3 protein. Among roughly 200,000 distinct CDR3 sequences, roughly 94% were seen once, and the ten largest hold just over 0.08%. Sequencing was performed on CD4+ T cells from PBMCs. The receptors originated from a human donor with multiple sclerosis. CDR3s include the opening cysteine and the closing phenylalanine or tryptophan. The order of the fields is V gene, D gene, clone size, J gene, CDR3 DNA, CDR3 protein. D genes are given only for firm matches. Only part of the rows carry a size: once, few, many, or a class if the clone is expanded.

TRBV6-5	-	-	TRBJ1-2	TGTGCCAGCAGCCTACAGAGTCACATCGACTATGGCTACACCTTC	CASSLQSHIDYGYTF
TRBV29-1	-	-	TRBJ1-2	TGCAGCGTTGAAGATCCCGGCTACACCTTC	CSVEDPGYTF
TRBV29-1	-	-	TRBJ1-4	TGCAGCGTTGCGGGGTTTGCTAATGAAAAACTGTTTTTT	CSVAGFANEKLFF
TRBV6-5	-	-	TRBJ1-4	TGTGCCAGCAGTTCGACAGCAACTAATGAAAAACTGTTTTTT	CASSSTATNEKLFF
TRBV19	-	-	TRBJ1-2	TGTGCCAGTAGTTCACAGGGATTGAACTATGGCTACACCTTC	CASSSQGLNYGYTF
TRBV29-1	TRBD1	-	TRBJ1-2	TGCAGCGTTGACCGGACAGGGACTGACTATGGCTACACCTTC	CSVDRTGTDYGYTF
TRBV7-3	TRBD1	once	TRBJ2-2	TGTGCCAGCAGCCAAGACAGGGTCACCGGGGAGCTGTTTTTT	CASSQDRVTGELFF
TRBV29-1	-	-	TRBJ2-5	TGCAGCGTTAGGGGGTACCAAGAGACCCAGTACTTC	CSVRGYQETQYF
TRBV3-1	-	-	TRBJ2-3	TGTGCCAGCAGCCAAGTGCGAACAGCCACAGATACGCAGTATTTT	CASSQVRTATDTQYF
TRBV4-1	-	-	TRBJ1-1	TGCGCCAGCAGCTTTCGAACCACAGTTAACACTGAAGCTTTCTTT	CASSFRTTVNTEAFF
TRBV5-1	TRBD1	once	TRBJ1-4	TGCGCCAGCAGCTTGGATTGGGACAGGGGCGAAAAACTGTTTTTT	CASSLDWDRGEKLFF
TRBV18	TRBD2	once	TRBJ2-3	TGTGCCAGCGGCCCGCGGGGGACCCTCACAGATACGCAGTATTTT	CASGPRGTLTDTQYF
TRBV14	-	-	TRBJ2-2	TGTGCCAGCAGCCAGGGTCTCCACACCGGGGAGCTGTTTTTT	CASSQGLHTGELFF
TRBV29-1	-	-	TRBJ1-1	TGCAGCGTCCAAGAGAAGGGACCGGCTTTCTTT	CSVQEKGPAFF
TRBV20-1	-	-	TRBJ2-7	TGCAGTGCTGGAGGGCAGGGGATCTCCTACGAGCAGTACTTC	CSAGGQGISYEQYF
TRBV20-1	-	-	TRBJ1-2	TGCAGTGCTAGAGAAGGGAAGGGCTACACCTTC	CSAREGKGYTF
TRBV20-1	-	-	TRBJ2-1	TGCAGTGCTACCCGGGACTCCTCCCCGGAGCAGTTCTTC	CSATRDSSPEQFF
TRBV20-1	-	-	TRBJ2-3	TGCAGTGCTAGCACCCTAGCAGATACGCAGTATTTT	CSASTLADTQYF
TRBV6-1	-	-	TRBJ2-1	TGTGCCGGGGGGCAGGATCTTGGCGGTGAGCAGTTCTTC	CAGGQDLGGEQFF
TRBV6-1	TRBD1	few	TRBJ1-2	TGTGCCAGCAGAGACAGGGCTGACTATGGCTACACCTTC	CASRDRADYGYTF
TRBV20-1	-	-	TRBJ1-5	TGCAGTGCTAGAGTTCAGGGCGGAGTGCATTTT	CSARVQGGVHF
TRBV5-4	TRBD2	-	TRBJ2-1	TGTGCCAGCAGCTCCCCAAGCGGGGGGCAAGACAATGAGCAGTTCTTC	CASSSPSGGQDNEQFF
TRBV2	-	once	TRBJ2-1	TGTGCCAGCAGTTGGCTGCACAATGAGCAGTTCTTC	CASSWLHNEQFF
TRBV29-1	-	-	TRBJ1-3	TGCAGCGTTGAGTTTGGCTCTGGAAACACCATATATTTT	CSVEFGSGNTIYF
TRBV24-1	-	once	TRBJ2-1	TGTGCCACCAGTGATTTGAGTGGGAAGCAGTTCTTC	CATSDLSGKQFF
TRBV6-5	TRBD1	-	TRBJ2-5	TGTGCCAGCAGTTACAGCTACAGGGGGAGAGGAGAGACCCAGTACTTC	CASSYSYRGRGETQYF
TRBV15	TRBD1	-	TRBJ2-2	TGTGCCACCAGCAGAGGGACAGGGGACACCGGGGAGCTGTTTTTT	CATSRGTGDTGELFF
TRBV14	-	-	TRBJ2-7	TGTGCCAGCAGCCAAGTCGCCGGGACAAGCTCCTACGAGCAGTACTTC	CASSQVAGTSSYEQYF
TRBV30	-	-	TRBJ1-5	TGTGCCTGGGCCCAGGCAGGCAATCAGCCCCAGCATTTT	CAWAQAGNQPQHF
TRBV9	-	once	TRBJ1-6	TGTGCCAGCAGCTTAGGCCCAGGGATGGATTCACCCCTCCACTTT	CASSLGPGMDSPLHF
TRBV29-1	-	-	TRBJ2-1	TGCAGCGCTGGGTGGGGCCCCTACAATGAGCAGTTCTTC	CSAGWGPYNEQFF
TRBV7-3	TRBD2	-	TRBJ2-1	TGTGCCAGCAGCTTCGGACTAGCTTACAATGAGCAGTTCTTC	CASSFGLAYNEQFF
TRBV29-1	TRBD1	-	TRBJ1-1	TGCAGCACCCTGCGACAGGGGGTCAACACTGAAGCTTTCTTT	CSTLRQGVNTEAFF
TRBV20-1	-	-	TRBJ2-1	TGCAGTGCTAGAGTGGGAGGCGACTACAATGAGCAGTTCTTC	CSARVGGDYNEQFF
TRBV29-1	-	-	TRBJ2-1	TGCAGCGTTTCGCCGATTAGCCATGAGCAGTTCTTC	CSVSPISHEQFF
TRBV5-1	-	-	TRBJ2-5	TGCGCCAGCAGCAGGCCGGGTCTTTTCCAGGGCCAAGAGACCCAGTACTTC	CASSRPGLFQGQETQYF
TRBV3-1	-	-	TRBJ1-2	TGTGCCAGCAGCCGCTCCCTAACGGATGGCTACACCTTC	CASSRSLTDGYTF
TRBV12-3/TRBV12-4	-	-	TRBJ1-2	TGTGCCAGCACCCCAGGGACAAATGGCTACACCTTC	CASTPGTNGYTF
TRBV25-1	-	-	TRBJ2-1	TGTGCCAGCTCCAGGCGGGGGCCGTATGAGCAGTTCTTC	CASSRRGPYEQFF
TRBV20-1	-	-	TRBJ1-6	TGCAGTGCCCCCGTTTCGGGGGGTAGCTATAATTCACCCCTCCACTTT	CSAPVSGGSYNSPLHF
TRBV5-1	TRBD2	-	TRBJ2-1	TGCGCCAGCAGCTTTAGCGGGGTTAGCTACAATGAGCAGTTCTTC	CASSFSGVSYNEQFF
TRBV3-1	-	once	TRBJ1-6	TGTGCCAGCAGCTCAGATCCAGGGGTCGGTTCACCCCTCCACTTT	CASSSDPGVGSPLHF
TRBV3-1	-	-	TRBJ1-1	TGTGCCAGCAGCCAGCCGGGAATTTACACTGAAGCTTTCTTT	CASSQPGIYTEAFF
TRBV7-2	-	-	TRBJ1-2	TGTGCCAGCAGCCGGGACTTGGCTCATGGCTACACCTTC	CASSRDLAHGYTF
TRBV2	-	-	TRBJ1-1	TGTGCCAGCAGCGCGGAACCGAACACTGAAGCTTTCTTT	CASSAEPNTEAFF
TRBV3-1	-	-	TRBJ2-3	TGTGCCAGCAGCCAAGCTCCAGATACGCAGTATTTT	CASSQAPDTQYF
TRBV30	-	-	TRBJ1-3	TGTGCCTGGAGTTTGGCAGGTGGAAACACCATATATTTT	CAWSLAGGNTIYF
TRBV29-1	-	-	TRBJ2-3	TGCAGCCTCGCTCCGGGGACTCGCACAGATACGCAGTATTTT	CSLAPGTRTDTQYF
TRBV7-3	-	-	TRBJ2-6	TGTGCCAGCAGCTTGGACGGCCGAGGGGCCAACGTCCTGACTTTC	CASSLDGRGANVLTF
TRBV5-6	-	-	TRBJ1-2	TGTGCCAGCAGCTTAATGAACTATGGCTACACCTTC	CASSLMNYGYTF
TRBV28	-	once	TRBJ2-1	TGTGCCAGCAGTCGCCCTGGGGGAGTTTTCAATGAGCAGTTCTTC	CASSRPGGVFNEQFF
TRBV12-3/TRBV12-4	-	-	TRBJ1-1	TGTGCCAGCAGCTTGGGTCCCGGCACGGCTTTCTTT	CASSLGPGTAFF
TRBV11-2	TRBD2	-	TRBJ2-1	TGTGCCAGCGCCCGGCCCAGCGGGGGGGATGAGCAGTTCTTC	CASARPSGGDEQFF
TRBV5-1	TRBD1	-	TRBJ2-7	TGCGCCAGCAGCTTTGGGGACAGGGGTTACGAGCAGTACTTC	CASSFGDRGYEQYF
TRBV2	TRBD1	-	TRBJ1-6	TGTGCCAGCAGTTCGGGACAGGGAAATAATTCACCCCTCCACTTT	CASSSGQGNNSPLHF